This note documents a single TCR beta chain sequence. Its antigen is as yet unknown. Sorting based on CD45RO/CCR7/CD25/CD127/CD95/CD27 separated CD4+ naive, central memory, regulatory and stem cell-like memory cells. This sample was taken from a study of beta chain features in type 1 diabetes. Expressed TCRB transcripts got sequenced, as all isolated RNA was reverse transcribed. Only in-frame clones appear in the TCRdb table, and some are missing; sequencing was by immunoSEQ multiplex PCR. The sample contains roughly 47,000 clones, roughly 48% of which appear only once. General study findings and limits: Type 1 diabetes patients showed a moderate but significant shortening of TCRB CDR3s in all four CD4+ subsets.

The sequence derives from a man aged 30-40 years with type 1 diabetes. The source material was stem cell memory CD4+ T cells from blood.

Here the CDR3 reads CASIGLAGSNEQYF. CDR3 DNA sequence: TGTGCCAGCATTGGACTAGCGGGATCTAACGAGCAGTACTTC. V is TRBV2 and J is TRBJ2-7, with TRBD2 matching 12 bases. Per the germline V gene, CDR1 is SNHLY and CDR2 is FYNNEI. V gave up 7 bases and J gave up 5 bases; unmatched junction bases: 6. CDR3 length equals 14 residues.